The 32 T cell receptor beta chains below were found in one sample sequenced in a study of T cell responses to AZD1222 COVID-19 vaccine. Assay: immunoSEQ multiplex PCR; the TCRdb copy retains only in-frame clones and omits some. The sample yields approximately 120,000 clones, 75% to 90% seen once. The material was peripheral blood, obtained 28 days after the second AZD1222 dose. The receptors derive from an adult who received the AZD1222 COVID-19 vaccine.

In its sample, this clone was seen once. This sequence joins TRBV11-2 and TRBJ1-4, with 10 bases that match TRBD1. Germline loops: CDR1 SGHAT, CDR2 FQNNGV. Losses at the gene ends were 5 bases for V and 5 bases for J; bases not matched to a gene: 2. The CDR3 length is 14 residues. The DNA for the CDR3 is TGTGCCAGCAGCCCGGGACAGGGGAATGAAAAACTGTTTTTT. Protein product: CASSPGQGNEKLFF.

The J gene is TRBJ1-2, the V gene TRBV3-1 (or the pseudogene TRBV3-2), with D tentatively TRBD1 (6 bases). The V and J ends lost 7 bases and 8 bases respectively, with 17 bases between them. Germline CDR1 LGHDT, CDR2 YNNKEL (reference sequence). This CDR3 is 13 amino acids long. The CDR3 sequence is CASTGGAPKGYTF. CDR3 DNA sequence: TGTGCCAGCACCGGGGGCGCCCCCAAGGGCTACACCTTC.

The chain links TRBV7-3 to TRBJ1-1; the D gene is possibly TRBD1 (5 bases). V was cut by 5 bases and J by 4 bases, with 11 bases left in between. This CDR3 comprises 13 residues. Germline V gives CDR1 SGHTA, CDR2 FQGTGA. The CDR3 sequence is CASSRTGGTEAFF. The CDR3 DNA follows: TGTGCCAGCAGCCGGACGGGGGGCACTGAAGCTTTCTTT.

CDR3 region: CASSPRGLIYEQFF. CDR3 sequence (DNA): TGTGCCAGCAGCCCCCGGGGACTAATCTATGAGCAGTTCTTC. This chain connects TRBV9 to TRBJ2-1, with TRBD2 identical over 7 bases. Looked up from germline, CDR1 is SGDLS and CDR2 is YYNGEE. The CDR3 runs 14 residues. J gave up 8 bases and V 4 bases, and 9 bases lay outside the gene matches.

This chain links TRBV11-1 with TRBJ1-1; D is possibly TRBD1 (6 bases). The CDR3 runs 14 residues. Germline V CDR1 and CDR2: SGHAT, FQDESV (reference sequence). Deletions cut 4 bases from V and 5 bases from J, with 14 bases between. This CDR3 reads CASSYGQLLTEAFF. The CDR3, as DNA: TGTGCCAGCAGCTATGGACAGTTGTTGACTGAAGCTTTCTTT.

This clone was seen only a few times. The chain uses TRBV6-5 and TRBJ1-1; D call uncertain. CDR1 is MNHEY and CDR2 is SVGAGI in the germline V gene. The V end lost 6 bases, the J end lost 0 bases, and 8 bases lay between the germline ends. The CDR3 loop spans 13 amino acids. Written as DNA, the CDR3 is TGTGCCAGCAGGCTTGACATGAACACTGAAGCTTTCTTT. This sequence encodes CASRLDMNTEAFF.

This chain connects TRBV10-3 to TRBJ1-2; 7 bases agree with TRBD1. The CDR3 extends over 14 amino acids. Germline CDR1 and CDR2: ENHRY and SYGVKD. J lost 8 bases, V lost 5 bases, and 11 bases had no gene match. DNA for the CDR3: TGTGCCATCAGTCTTTTACAGGGGATGGGGGGCTACACCTTC. It is translated as CAISLLQGMGGYTF.

J is TRBJ2-7 and V is TRBV19; TRBD2 matches at 14 bases. This CDR3 spans 16 amino acids. Germline V gene sequence: CDR1 LNHDA, CDR2 SQIVND (reference sequence). V shed 3 bases, J shed 2 bases, and the junction held 3 bases outside the gene matches. The CDR3 reads CASSIQTSGGAYEQYF. The DNA of the CDR3 is TGTGCCAGTAGTATCCAGACTAGCGGGGGGGCCTACGAGCAGTACTTC.

This clone has just a few counts. The chain joins TRBV2 to TRBJ1-4; D possibly corresponds to TRBD1 (5 bases). The V gene's germline CDR1 is SNHLY and CDR2 FYNNEI. The CDR3 runs to 14 residues. V was trimmed by 6 bases and J by 11 bases, leaving 19 bases between them. The CDR3 bases are TGTGCCAGCAGGCCCGGGACCGCCCAGAGGAAACTGTTTTTT. Encoded protein: CASRPGTAQRKLFF.

J is TRBJ2-7 and V is TRBV14; the match to TRBD1 covers 8 bases. The CDR3 sequence is 14 residues long. Germline V lookup: CDR1 SGHDN, CDR2 FVKESK. With 4 bases clipped from V and 3 bases from J, the junction kept 5 bases outside the gene matches. The CDR3 loop reads CASSRGQGVYEQYF. CDR3 sequence (DNA): TGTGCCAGCAGCCGAGGACAGGGTGTCTACGAGCAGTACTTC.

V is TRBV7-8 and J is TRBJ1-1; D remains unclear. Germline CDR1 SGHVS, CDR2 FQNEAQ. Trimming removed 8 bases from V and 1 base from J, with 14 bases in between. The CDR3 length is 14 residues. CDR3 sequence: CASGRLTQNTEAFF. CDR3 coding DNA: TGTGCCAGCGGACGGCTAACGCAGAACACTGAAGCTTTCTTT.

The chain is built from TRBV5-4 and TRBJ1-1, with unresolved D. The V gene's germline CDR1 is SGHNT and CDR2 YYREEE (reference sequence). The CDR3 consists of 14 residues. V was cut by 3 bases and J by 1 base, with 10 bases left in between. The CDR3 spells CASSSWAANTEAFF. CDR3 DNA: TGTGCCAGCAGCTCCTGGGCGGCGAACACTGAAGCTTTCTTT.

The chain joins TRBV27 to TRBJ1-5; 9 nucleotides match TRBD1. The ends lost 2 bases at V and 3 bases at J; junction bases unmatched: 5. The CDR3 contains 16 residues. Looked up from germline, CDR1 is MNHEY and CDR2 is SMNVEV (reference sequence). The CDR3: CASSLLTGGVNQPQHF. The CDR3 nucleotides are TGTGCCAGCAGTTTACTTACAGGGGGCGTCAATCAGCCCCAGCATTTT.

The chain is built from TRBV5-4 and TRBJ2-1; D is ambiguous. Per germline, CDR1 SGHNT and CDR2 YYREEE (reference sequence). Deletions cut 2 bases from V and 9 bases from J, with 15 bases between. The CDR3 is made up of 14 amino acids. Written as DNA, the CDR3 is TGTGCCAGCAGCTTTAATCCCACCCAGAGTGAGCAGTTCTTC. It encodes CASSFNPTQSEQFF.

The gene calls are TRBV11-2 and TRBJ2-7; weak D call: TRBD1 (5 bases). Trimming took off 3 bases at V and 1 base at J, with 19 bases between the two ends. CDR3 length: 17 residues. Germline lookup yields CDR1 SGHAT and CDR2 FQNNGV. CDR3 nucleotide sequence: TGTGCCAGCAGCTTGTCCCGGCGTACAGGCGGTTCCTACGAGCAGTACTTC. Translating it yields CASSLSRRTGGSYEQYF.

V is TRBV7-3 and J is TRBJ2-5, with D unresolved. CDR1 SGHTA and CDR2 FQGTGA come from the germline V gene. The CDR3 has 14 amino acids. With 5 bases removed from V and 1 base from J, the gap between germline ends came to 11 bases. CDR3 amino acids: CASSLLSGQETQYF. The CDR3 bases are TGTGCCAGCAGCCTTCTCTCTGGCCAAGAGACCCAGTACTTC.

The chain has TRBV4-1 and TRBJ1-4; D possibly corresponds to TRBD1 (6 bases). The CDR3 consists of 16 residues. V was cut by 3 bases and J by 4 bases, with 15 bases left in between. Germline lookup yields CDR1 MGHRA and CDR2 YSYEKL. The CDR3 nucleotides are TGCGCCAGCAGCCATCAAATACAGGGCCTTAATGAAAAACTGTTTTTT. Amino acid sequence: CASSHQIQGLNEKLFF.

The V call is TRBV6-6, the J call TRBJ1-5, with D hard to call. Per germline, CDR1 MNHNY and CDR2 SVGAGI (reference sequence). The CDR3 is 14 amino acids. With 7 bases removed from V and 2 bases from J, the gap between germline ends came to 12 bases. The CDR3 region has the DNA TGTGCCAGCACCTTGACTCGAGGCAATCAGCCCCAGCATTTT. Its protein product is CASTLTRGNQPQHF.

The V gene is TRBV28, the J gene TRBJ1-5; D might be TRBD1 (6 bases). V was cut by 10 bases and J by 2 bases, with 18 bases left in between. CDR1 is MDHEN, CDR2 SYDVKM, per germline. The CDR3 covers 15 residues. The CDR3 DNA is TGTGCCACCTTAGGGGGTGGGGGCGGCAATCAGCCCCAGCATTTT. It codes for CATLGGGGGNQPQHF.

This clone was seen once. The chain recombines TRBV28 with TRBJ1-2, with 7 bases lining up with TRBD1. V lost 5 bases to trimming and J lost 8 bases; unmatched junction nucleotides: 11. Per germline, CDR1 MDHEN and CDR2 SYDVKM. The CDR3 is made up of 14 amino acids. The CDR3 loop reads CASSIQGTLLGYTF. The CDR3 bases are TGTGCCAGCAGTATACAGGGGACGCTCCTCGGCTACACCTTC.

In this sample, this clone turned up a few times. The chain recombines TRBV28 with TRBJ2-6, with 10 bases matching TRBD1. Germline assignment: CDR1 MDHEN and CDR2 SYDVKM. The length of the CDR3 is 18 residues. V shed 5 bases, J shed 1 base, and the junction held 8 bases outside the gene matches. CDR3 nucleotide sequence: TGTGCCAGCAGTCGTAAGACAGGGGGCGCTTCTGGGGCCAACGTCCTGACTTTC. It translates to CASSRKTGGASGANVLTF.

The chain couples TRBV20-1 to TRBJ1-6, with no clear D. V was clipped by 3 bases and J by 9 bases, with 18 bases between them. Germline assignment: CDR1 DFQATT and CDR2 SNEGSKA (reference sequence). The CDR3 covers 15 residues. The CDR3 DNA reads TGCAGTGCTAGTGATAGGGCTTTTTTCTTTTCACCCCTCCACTTT. It encodes CSASDRAFFFSPLHF.

The J gene is TRBJ2-2, the V gene TRBV5-1; no definite D call. The germline CDR1 and CDR2 sequences are SGHRS and YFSETQ. V gave up 1 base and J gave up 4 bases, with 14 bases separating them. The CDR3 consists of 16 residues. CDR3 sequence: CASSLNFGNPTGELFF. DNA of the CDR3: TGCGCCAGCAGCTTGAACTTTGGAAACCCCACCGGGGAGCTGTTTTTT.

This chain joins TRBV9 and TRBJ1-1; tentatively, D is TRBD1 (6 bases). The CDR3 extends over 16 amino acids. Germline V gene sequence: CDR1 SGDLS, CDR2 YYNGEE. V was shortened by 0 bases and J by 5 bases, with 17 bases between the two germline ends. CDR3 in DNA: TGTGCCAGCAGCGTAGCTACCGGGGGGCGCGGGACTGAAGCTTTCTTT. Protein sequence: CASSVATGGRGTEAFF. Variable domain in full (rest from reference TRBV9 and TRBJ1-1): DSGVTQTPKHLITATGQRVTLRCSPRSGDLSVYWYQQSLDQGLQFLIQYYNGEERAKGNILERFSAQQFPDLHSELNLSSLELGDSALYFCASSVATGGRGTEAFFGQGTRLTVV.

This clone came up a few times. The rearrangement uses TRBV12-3 or TRBV12-4 and TRBJ1-2; unclear D gene. The CDR3 loop spans 12 amino acids. V lost 8 bases, J lost 4 bases, and 11 bases lay in between. Written as DNA, the CDR3 is TGTGCCAGCTTCGACGGACGCTATGGCTACACCTTC. This sequence encodes CASFDGRYGYTF.

The chain uses TRBV9 and TRBJ1-2; weak D call: TRBD1 (5 bases). The CDR3 consists of 14 residues. Trimming took 1 base from V and 7 from J, leaving 14 bases between them. Germline CDR1 reads SGDLS; CDR2 reads YYNGEE. The CDR3 DNA is TGTGCCAGCAGCGTAAGGGAGGGGTTTTCTGGCTACACCTTC. It is translated as CASSVREGFSGYTF. Based on the CDR3 plus reference TRBV9 and TRBJ1-2, the full variable domain is DSGVTQTPKHLITATGQRVTLRCSPRSGDLSVYWYQQSLDQGLQFLIQYYNGEERAKGNILERFSAQQFPDLHSELNLSSLELGDSALYFCASSVREGFSGYTFGSGTRLTVV.

The chain uses TRBV4-1 and TRBJ1-6; D is uncertain. V dropped 1 base and J dropped 10 bases, with 11 bases sitting between them. Germline CDR1 MGHRA, CDR2 YSYEKL. The CDR3 sequence is 14 residues long. The CDR3 DNA sequence: TGCGCCAGCAGCCAAGTAGTTGACAAGTCACCCCTCCACTTT. Amino acid sequence: CASSQVVDKSPLHF.

This chain links TRBV18 with TRBJ1-1; 10 bases are shared with TRBD1. CDR3 length: 14 amino acids. Germline CDR1 reads KGHSH; CDR2 reads LQKENI. Trimming removed 3 bases from V and 4 bases from J; junction bases left unmatched: 2. The CDR3 DNA sequence: TGTGCCAGCTCACCCGGGACAGGGGTCACTGAAGCTTTCTTT. As protein: CASSPGTGVTEAFF. The whole variable domain, remainder taken from reference TRBV18 and TRBJ1-1, is NAGVMQNPRHLVRRRGQEARLRCSPMKGHSHVYWYRQLPEEGLKFMVYLQKENIIDESGMPKERFSAEFPKEGPSILRIQQVVRGDSAAYFCASSPGTGVTEAFFGQGTRLTVV.

The chain has TRBV2 and TRBJ2-7, with a weak D call TRBD1 (6 bases). V was clipped by 4 bases and J by 5 bases, with 18 bases between them. The length of the CDR3 is 15 residues. The germline V gene encodes CDR1 SNHLY and CDR2 FYNNEI. CDR3 DNA: TGTGCCAGCAGTGGCAACACAGGGACGCCCAACGAGCAGTACTTC. Its protein is CASSGNTGTPNEQYF.

This chain links TRBV7-7 with TRBJ2-5, with 14 bases matching TRBD2. V was pared by 6 bases and J by 7 bases, with 7 bases of the junction left unmatched. From germline, CDR1 is SSHAT and CDR2 FNYEAQ (reference sequence). CDR3 length: 15 amino acids. The CDR3 sequence is CASSLTSGGAGTQYF. For the CDR3, the DNA is TGTGCCAGCAGTCTGACTAGCGGGGGGGCCGGGACCCAGTACTTC.

This clone has just a few counts. V and J are TRBV7-8 and TRBJ1-2; 7 positions agree with TRBD1. Looked up from germline, CDR1 is SGHVS and CDR2 is FQNEAQ. V lost 8 bases and J lost 4; bases outside the gene matches: 10. CDR3 length: 14 residues. CDR3: CASGGDRALYGYTF. The CDR3 nucleotides are TGTGCCAGCGGGGGGGACAGAGCACTCTATGGCTACACCTTC. Complete variable domain (other parts from reference TRBV7-8 and TRBJ1-2): GAGVSQSPRYKVAKRGQDVALRCDPISGHVSLFWYQQALGQGPEFLTYFQNEAQLDKSGLPSDRFFAERPEGSVSTLKIQRTQQEDSAVYLCASGGDRALYGYTFGSGTRLTVV.

The chain uses TRBV18 and TRBJ2-7; 8 bases are a match to TRBD1. This CDR3 comprises 19 residues. V dropped 5 bases and J dropped 3; count of bases not matched to a gene: 21. Germline loops: CDR1 KGHSH, CDR2 LQKENI. CDR3 residues: CASSNGGTGGRAAYYEQYF. The DNA of the CDR3 is TGTGCCAGCTCAAACGGTGGGACAGGTGGGCGAGCGGCATACTACGAGCAGTACTTC.